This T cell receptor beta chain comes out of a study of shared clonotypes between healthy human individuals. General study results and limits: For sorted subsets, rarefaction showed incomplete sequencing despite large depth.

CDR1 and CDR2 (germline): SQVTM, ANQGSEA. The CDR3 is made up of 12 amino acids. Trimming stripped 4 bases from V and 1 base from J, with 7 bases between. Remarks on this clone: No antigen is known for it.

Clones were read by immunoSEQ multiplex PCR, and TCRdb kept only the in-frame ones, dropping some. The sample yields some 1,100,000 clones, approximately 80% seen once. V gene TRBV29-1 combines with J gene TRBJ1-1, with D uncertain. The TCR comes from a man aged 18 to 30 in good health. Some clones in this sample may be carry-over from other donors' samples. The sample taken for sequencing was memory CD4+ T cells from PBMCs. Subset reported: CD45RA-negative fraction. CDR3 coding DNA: TGCAGCGTTGCCCTTTGGAACACTGAAGCTTTCTTT. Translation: CSVALWNTEAFF.